This TCR beta chain was sequenced for a study of T cell responses to AZD1222 COVID-19 vaccine. Study-level results: There were repertoire samples only from the period after the peak T cell response. Baseline seropositivity characterized only a handful of AZD1222 recipients. CD4 TCRs associated with vaccination spanned spike, dominating at 160-218 and 743-854. Increases in Spike-specific TCR breadth and depth were seen after two AZD1222 doses.

A remark on this clone: What it binds is not known.

The CDR3 covers 16 residues. The ends were cut back, 4 bases at V and 5 bases at J, with 20 bases in the middle. TCRdb keeps only in-frame clones here, not all; method: immunoSEQ multiplex PCR. The data show 150,000 or so clones, with about 89% seen just once and over 2.5% held by the top ten. The sample consisted of peripheral blood, taken on day 0 of AZD1222 vaccination. The origin of this receptor is an adult in good health. The rearrangement uses TRBV23-1 and TRBJ2-5; D is perhaps TRBD2 (5 bases). TRBV23-1 counts as an open reading frame of uncertain function. CDR3 DNA: TGCGCCAGCAGTCTTCGGGCAGTGCCGAGGAGGGAGACCCAGTACTTC. Protein: CASSLRAVPRRETQYF.